These T cell receptor beta chains were read from a single sample in a study of T cell responses to AZD1222 COVID-19 vaccine. Measured with immunoSEQ multiplex PCR; TCRdb has only the in-frame clones, and not every one. The sample consists of around 180,000 clones, under 95% of them appearing once. The sample here was peripheral blood, taken 28 days after the second AZD1222 dose. Every receptor here comes from an adult who received the AZD1222 COVID-19 vaccine. Both conserved end residues are part of each CDR3. The D gene is left open where the match is weak. Rows may omit the clone size; those that give it use once, few, many or a size class.

V: TRBV7-9; J: TRBJ1-6; size: .; D: .; DNA: TGTGCCAGCAGCTTACAGGATTCACCCCTCCACTTT; CDR3: CASSLQDSPLHF
V: TRBV19; J: TRBJ2-1; size: .; D: .; DNA: TGTGCCAGTAGTATCCGGACGGTCTACAATGAGCAGTTCTTC; CDR3: CASSIRTVYNEQFF
V: TRBV9; J: TRBJ2-3; size: .; D: TRBD2; DNA: TGTGCCAGCAGCGTACAAAGCGGGAGAGTTTTGGATACGCAGTATTTT; CDR3: CASSVQSGRVLDTQYF
V: TRBV2; J: TRBJ1-2; size: .; D: .; DNA: TGTGCCAGCAGTGAGGGGGTGGGCGGCTACACCTTC; CDR3: CASSEGVGGYTF
V: TRBV2; J: TRBJ2-1; size: .; D: TRBD1; DNA: TGTGCCAGCAGTGACGATAGGACAGGGATGTTCTTC; CDR3: CASSDDRTGMFF
V: TRBV18; J: TRBJ2-7; size: once; D: .; DNA: TGTGCCAGCTCACCGTCCCGGGACACCCGCGAGCAGTACTTC; CDR3: CASSPSRDTREQYF
V: TRBV14; J: TRBJ2-5; size: .; D: .; DNA: TGTGCCAGCAGCGGGAACTACCAAGAGACCCAGTACTTC; CDR3: CASSGNYQETQYF
V: TRBV29-1; J: TRBJ2-1; size: .; D: .; DNA: TGCAGCGCGCGACACAGGGCCACACCTTTTACAAGCTCCTACAATGAGCAGTTCTTC; CDR3: CSARHRATPFTSSYNEQFF
V: TRBV5-8; J: TRBJ1-1; size: once; D: TRBD1; DNA: TGTGCCAGCAGCTTCGTAGACAGGGATGAAGCTTTCTTT; CDR3: CASSFVDRDEAFF
V: TRBV28; J: TRBJ1-1; size: .; D: .; DNA: TGTGCCAGCAGTCCTACTCCGAACACTGAAGCTTTCTTT; CDR3: CASSPTPNTEAFF
V: TRBV11-3; J: TRBJ2-7; size: .; D: .; DNA: TGTGCCAGCAGCGCCAAGTCGGGGAGCTCCTACGAGCAGTACTTC; CDR3: CASSAKSGSSYEQYF
V: TRBV13; J: TRBJ1-3; size: once; D: .; DNA: TGTGCCAGCAGCCGAACTACAGGGAGCTCTGGAAACACCATATATTTT; CDR3: CASSRTTGSSGNTIYF
V: TRBV19; J: TRBJ1-5; size: once; D: .; DNA: TGTGCCAGTAGCCCGTGGTCTTTCGGCAATCAGCCCCAGCATTTT; CDR3: CASSPWSFGNQPQHF
V: TRBV5-4; J: TRBJ2-3; size: .; D: TRBD2; DNA: TGTGCCAGCAGCGCCTCTAGCGGGGGAAGCACAGATACGCAGTATTTT; CDR3: CASSASSGGSTDTQYF
V: TRBV19; J: TRBJ1-5; size: .; D: TRBD1; DNA: TGTGCCAGTATGGGGACAGGGCTTCAGCCCCAGCATTTT; CDR3: CASMGTGLQPQHF
V: TRBV7-3; J: TRBJ2-2; size: .; D: TRBD1; DNA: TGTGCCAGCAGCAAACAGGGGCGCGCGGGGGAGCTGTTTTTT; CDR3: CASSKQGRAGELFF
V: TRBV28; J: TRBJ2-5; size: .; D: .; DNA: TGTGCCAGCAGTCTGGGACACCAAGAGACCCAGTACTTC; CDR3: CASSLGHQETQYF
V: TRBV12-5; J: TRBJ1-1; size: .; D: .; DNA: TGTGCTAGTGGTTGGATGCAGGAGGAAGCTTTCTTT; CDR3: CASGWMQEEAFF
V: TRBV30; J: TRBJ1-5; size: .; D: .; DNA: TGTGCCTGGAGTCAAACAGGGAGTCAGCCCCAGCATTTT; CDR3: CAWSQTGSQPQHF
V: TRBV9; J: TRBJ1-3; size: .; D: TRBD1; DNA: TGTGCCAGCAGCCCCCGTACGGGACAGGACATTCCGAGGGCTGGAAACACCATATATTTT; CDR3: CASSPRTGQDIPRAGNTIYF
V: TRBV11-2; J: TRBJ2-3; size: once; D: TRBD2; DNA: TGTGCCAGCAGCACGGCGGGAGCAGGCACAGATACGCAGTATTTT; CDR3: CASSTAGAGTDTQYF
V: TRBV25-1; J: TRBJ1-2; size: .; D: .; DNA: TGTGCCAGCAGTGAAGTGGTGGGTGGTCCCTATGGCTACACCTTC; CDR3: CASSEVVGGPYGYTF
V: TRBV7-2; J: TRBJ2-3; size: .; D: TRBD2; DNA: TGTGCCAGCAGCTTAGCTAGCGGGAGCACAGATACGCAGTATTTT; CDR3: CASSLASGSTDTQYF
V: TRBV6-5; J: TRBJ2-1; size: .; D: .; DNA: TGTGCCAGCAGTTCACTAGCCGGAATAAATGAGCAGTTCTTC; CDR3: CASSSLAGINEQFF
V: TRBV5-6; J: TRBJ2-4; size: .; D: .; DNA: TGTGCCAGCAGACTTAAGGTGGCCAAAAACATTCAGTACTTC; CDR3: CASRLKVAKNIQYF
V: TRBV28; J: TRBJ2-1; size: once; D: TRBD1; DNA: TGTGCCAGCGCGGAGAACAGGGGACCCTACAATGAGCAGTTCTTC; CDR3: CASAENRGPYNEQFF
V: TRBV6-2/TRBV6-3; J: TRBJ2-6; size: .; D: .; DNA: TGTGCCAGCAGTTACTCTAACTCTGGGGCCAACGTCCTGACTTTC; CDR3: CASSYSNSGANVLTF
V: TRBV7-3; J: TRBJ2-1; size: .; D: TRBD2; DNA: TGTGCCAGCAGCTCCCTAGCGGGGGGGAGCGCCTACAATGAGCAGTTCTTC; CDR3: CASSSLAGGSAYNEQFF
V: TRBV12-3/TRBV12-4; J: TRBJ2-5; size: .; D: .; DNA: TGTGCCAGCAGCCAGGGCAGCCAAGAGACCCAGTACTTC; CDR3: CASSQGSQETQYF